This T cell receptor beta chain was identified during a study of cytomegalovirus exposure and HLA in healthy donors. Findings and caveats of the study: Specificity of three CMV-associated chains for CMV antigens was verified in vitro. A likely sequencing artifact accounted for one observed cluster of highly shared sequence variants. Earlier analysis found most TCR beta V segments productive about 87% or about 30% of the time.

The CDR3 runs to 13 residues. Per the germline V gene, CDR1 is MGHRA and CDR2 is YSYEKL. The germline V and J ends were trimmed by 0 bases and 5 bases, with 8 bases remaining between them. Primers included in the PCR were 60 Vbeta and 13 Jbeta primers. The assay was immunoSEQ multiplex PCR, and TCRdb's table has in-frame clones only and misses some. Of about 140,000 clones in the sample, 70% were seen once. Notes on this clone: What it binds is not known.

Sequenced: PBMCs. The rearrangement joins TRBV4-1 to TRBJ2-7; possibly TRBD1 for D (6 bases). The TCR sequence derives from a woman aged 25-40 years in good health and CMV-seronegative. CDR3 protein: CASSQDSGDEQYV. CDR3 bases: TGCGCCAGCAGCCAAGATTCAGGGGACGAGCAGTACGTC.